What follows describes a single T cell receptor (beta chain). Antigen unknown. Germline and junction disagree at one end, which may indicate a read error. These data originate in a study of shared clonotypes between healthy human individuals. Study-wide points: For naive CD4 cells, approximately 5% of clonotypes were shared across a few donors. Non-shared clonotypes displayed generation probabilities falling below those of clonotypes present in all four donors.

CDR1 is SSHAT, CDR2 FNYEAQ, per germline (reference sequence). CDR3 length: 16 amino acids. Sorted-subset replicate PCR reactions were performed with around 200 ng DNA, corresponding to tens of thousands of T cell genomes. Profiled with immunoSEQ multiplex PCR; TCRdb holds only in-frame clones, not every one. The table lists approximately 1,500,000 clones, 98% of them singletons. The rearrangement uses TRBV7-7 and TRBJ2-2, with 8 bases aligning to TRBD1. Sequenced: naive CD4+ T cells sorted from blood. Subset described: CD45RA+ positively selected. The clonotype originates from a man aged 25-45 years in good health. The CDR3, as DNA: TGTGCTAGCAGCTTAGCGCCAGGGGGCGCCGGCGGGGAGCTGTTTTTT. Residues: CASSLAPGGAGGELFF. The full variable domain, with the rest looked up from reference TRBV7-7 and TRBJ2-2, is GAGVSQSPRYKVTKRGQDVTLRCDPISSHATLYWYQQALGQGPEFLTYFNYEAQPDKSGLPSDRFSAERPEGSISTLTIQRTEQRDSAMYRCASSLAPGGAGGELFFGEGSRLTVL.